One sample yielded the 3 T cell receptor beta chains listed below, sequenced in a study of cytomegalovirus exposure and HLA in healthy donors. The PCR made use of 60 Vbeta and 13 Jbeta primers. Clones were read by immunoSEQ multiplex PCR, and TCRdb kept only the in-frame ones, dropping some. This table holds some 140,000 clones, about four fifths found once. The sample was PBMCs. These receptors came from a man between 18 and 35 years old in good health and CMV-seronegative.

This clone showed up just a few times. The rearrangement links TRBV7-8 to TRBJ1-2, with D possibly TRBD1 on 5 matching bases. The CDR3 runs 15 residues. Germline V CDR1 and CDR2: SGHVS, FQNEAQ. V was cut by 6 bases and J by 3 bases, with 17 bases left in between. The CDR3, as DNA: TGTGCCAGCAGTCTAGCGGGGGGGGACGACTATGGCTACACCTTC. Protein: CASSLAGGDDYGYTF.

This clone has more than one count but fewer than ten. This sequence joins TRBV10-2 and TRBJ2-3; 10 bases map to TRBD2. J gave up 5 bases and V 4 bases, and 9 bases lay outside the gene matches. Germline CDR1 and CDR2: WSHSY and SAAADI. This CDR3 has 16 residues. The CDR3 sequence is CASSGEAGGIGDTQYF. The CDR3 coding sequence is TGCGCCAGCAGTGGGGAAGCGGGGGGGATTGGAGATACGCAGTATTTT.

This clone was seen a handful of times. This chain uses TRBV6-5 with TRBJ1-5, with no clear D. The germline CDR1 and CDR2 sequences are MNHEY and SVGAGI. The CDR3 sequence is 12 residues long. V dropped 6 bases and J dropped 2 bases, with 5 bases sitting between them. The CDR3, as DNA: TGTGCCAGCAGACTAGGCAATCAGCCCCAGCATTTT. Residues: CASRLGNQPQHF.